A selection of T cell receptor beta chains follows, all from one sample in a study of cytomegalovirus exposure and HLA in healthy donors. Generated by immunoSEQ multiplex PCR, the TCRdb table keeps only in-frame clones and is missing some. The table has around 140,000 clones, about four fifths seen once. The sequenced sample was PBMCs. These receptors were collected from a male donor in good health and CMV-seronegative. Each CDR3 is given with its conserved first and last residue.

v_call,cdr3_length,cdr3_aa
TRBV29-1,14,CSANYRWANEKLFF
TRBV27,19,CASSLNGAGGPYAKNIQYF
TRBV6-6,16,CASSSLPGQLRNEQFF
TRBV9,15,CASSVGGQIENIQYF
TRBV19,15,CASSSDRVIGNTIYF
TRBV5-1,14,CASSLTRGTGELFF
TRBV5-1,16,CASSLGLLSSYNEQFF
TRBV7-2,16,CASRVGPGQGNTEAFF
TRBV19,20,CASSMFMGRGQGTMDSPLHF
TRBV1,14,CTSSQVRDTGELFF
TRBV18,14,CASSPRQDNEKLFF
TRBV6-1,15,CASSVLTGSNTEAFF
TRBV30,15,CAWSFRVKRTDTQYF
TRBV6-1,15,CASSARGLDSYEQYF
TRBV29-1,12,CSVIGVQETQYF
TRBV18,15,CASSPPLANTGELFF
TRBV19,16,CASSIIRGSYNSPLHF
TRBV7-8,15,CASTLGGRGAYEQYF
TRBV29-1,12,CSVRQGDQPQHF
TRBV19,18,CASSLGQGITQANYGYTF